The T cell receptor beta chain described here comes from a study of CD8+ T cells in alopecia areata (dated by TCRdb to 2016 to 2018). About the study as a whole: Treated patients were enrolled in an open-label pilot trial of oral tofacitinib, 5 to 10 mg twice daily, for moderate-to-severe alopecia areata. The study used high-throughput TCRbeta sequencing to examine T cell clonal expansion in alopecia areata, in both the C3H/HeJ mouse model and human patients. Clonality in the scalp was compared among normal scalp (n=4), patchy alopecia areata scalp (n=8), and alopecia totalis/universalis scalp (n=8). RNA was extracted with the PAXgene miRNA kit for fixed scalp, the miRNeasy kit for PBMCs, and the RNeasy kit for mouse skin. Human TCRbeta sequencing covered scalp tissue and sorted CD4+ and CD8+ peripheral blood T cells from patchy and totalis/universalis alopecia areata patients and healthy controls. Biopsies were taken from tofacitinib-treated patients at baseline and again at 4 and 24 weeks into treatment, and several of those patients also had a later scalp biopsy. Patients stayed on tofacitinib for 6 to 18 months and then had 6 months of follow-up off drug so that delayed response and recurrence could be assessed. In treated patients, disease severity was measured using the SALT score, which gives the percentage of scalp surface area affected. immunoSEQ multiplex PCR using 35 Vbeta forward primers and 13 Jbeta reverse primers was used to amplify TCRbeta CDR3 regions.

The protocol used for the library was the immunoSEQ multiplex PCR assay. To provide template for TCR sequencing, every sample had RNA extracted and reverse transcribed into cDNA. SuperScript III was used to make first-strand cDNA, primed with a 2:1 mix of oligo-dT and random hexamers. Amplification bias was assessed with a synthetic immune receptor repertoire, and residual bias was removed computationally. On the study's bioinformatics: After raw reads were preprocessed to remove errors, the CDR3 was defined following IMGT conventions as running from the conserved cysteine to phenylalanine. Clonality was calculated as 1 minus Shannon entropy normalized by log2 of the number of productive unique TCRs. Whether each scalp clone was CD4 or CD8 was inferred by checking scalp TCRbeta sequences against the CD4 and CD8 repertoires from sorted blood. This immuneACCESS table, as held by TCRdb, lists in-frame sequences with V and J called but not all clones. Of the missing ones, under half trace to an unresolved V gene in checked studies; the others have no known cause. That table is the source of V, J and clone size, and D and trimming were worked out from the DNA. In all, the sample holds approximately 220,000 clones, and around two fifths of those were seen once. Around 0.48% of the sample lies in the top ten.

Explained via the paper, the treatment or condition label denotes: oral pan-JAK inhibitor, 5-10 mg twice daily. From alopecia areata patients, peripheral blood was collected along with lesional scalp punch biopsies. PBMCs were isolated by density centrifugation and stained for CD3, CD4 and CD8, after which CD4+ and CD8+ T cells were sorted on a FACSAria. Results and caveats for the whole study, not just this receptor: Shared TCR sequences between patients were less evident than in mice, which may be partly attributable to HLA diversity in the patient population. Compared with normal scalp, lesional scalp had higher clonality and more expanded CD8+ clones, particularly in alopecia totalis/universalis, a pattern that suggests antigenic drive. Because the treated cohort was small and included a single nonresponder, larger studies are needed to assess links between baseline CD8+ expansion and response. Scalp clonality and the number of expanded CD8+ clones among the top 100 scalp clones were significantly decreased by tofacitinib. Unlike mouse skin, which is dominated by gammadelta T cells, normal human skin has resident alphabeta T cells that are also sequenced, and this complicates analysis of the scalp TCR repertoire. During tofacitinib treatment, many expanded lesional clones stuck around in both scalp and blood, and this persistence may partly explain why relapse happens after treatment is stopped.

A remark on this clone: The clone's antigen remains unknown. Qualities for individual bases were not recorded, and no much larger clone is one base off.

The CDR3 runs 14 residues from the cysteine to the phenylalanine. Only the CDR3 part of the read is kept: 42 bases, read in frame from the first base. V is shortened by 4 bases, J by 5 bases, and the region joining them spans 14 bases. For CDR1 and CDR2, the germline V gene lists LGHNA and YNFKEQ. The chain was built from TRBV4-2 and TRBJ2-5; the D segment could be TRBD2, given 5 matching bases. This TCR was recovered from a human donor with alopecia areata. Sample: CD4+ T cells sorted from blood, taken between weeks 30 and 35, from a patient treated with tofacitinib. The CDR3: CASSPRDSDETQYF. The DNA sequence follows: TGTGCCAGCAGCCCTCGGGATAGCGATGAGACCCAGTACTTC.